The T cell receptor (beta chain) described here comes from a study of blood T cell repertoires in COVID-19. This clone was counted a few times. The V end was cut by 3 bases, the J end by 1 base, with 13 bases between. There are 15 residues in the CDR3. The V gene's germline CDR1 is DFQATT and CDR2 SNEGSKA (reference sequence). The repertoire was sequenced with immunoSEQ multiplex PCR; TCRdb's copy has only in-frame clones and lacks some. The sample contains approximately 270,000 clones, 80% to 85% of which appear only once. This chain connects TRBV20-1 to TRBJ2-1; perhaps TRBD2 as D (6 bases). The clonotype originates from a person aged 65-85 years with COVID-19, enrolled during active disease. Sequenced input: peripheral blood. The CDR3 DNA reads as TGCAGTGCTAGTGAAGCGGGTTGGTCCTACAATGAGCAGTTCTTC. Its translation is CSASEAGWSYNEQFF.